Listed here are 3 T cell receptor beta chains from one sample, sequenced in a study of blood T cell repertoires in COVID-19. Repertoires were generated with immunoSEQ multiplex PCR, while TCRdb's copy carries only in-frame clones and drops some. The sample includes 350,000 to 400,000 clones, approximately 90% seen only once; the top ten take 0.8% to 0.9%. The source material was PBMCs or T cells enriched from blood (not recorded which). The source of these receptors is a woman aged 40 to 49 who had been exposed to COVID-19.

This chain joins TRBV24-1 and TRBJ1-4; no clear D. CDR3 length equals 13 residues. Between the trimmed V and J ends, which lost 3 bases and 8 bases, there was a span of 9 bases. Germline CDR1 reads KGHDR; CDR2 reads SFDVKD. This CDR3 reads CATSDRRHEKLFF. For the CDR3, the DNA is TGTGCCACCAGTGATAGGCGGCACGAAAAACTGTTTTTT.

The chain employs TRBV7-2 and TRBJ1-1; 9 nucleotides align to TRBD1. J was trimmed by 7 bases and V by 5 bases; bases with no gene match: 11. The length of the CDR3 is 15 residues. The V gene's germline CDR1 is SGHTA and CDR2 FQGNSA. The CDR3 loop reads CASSVGVGTGSEAFF. The DNA of the CDR3 is TGTGCCAGCAGCGTAGGGGTAGGGACAGGGAGTGAAGCTTTCTTT.

The J gene is TRBJ1-2, the V gene TRBV9, with 8 bases fitting TRBD1. V shed 0 bases and J 2 bases; nucleotides not matched to a gene: 9. This CDR3 comprises 17 residues. Germline V CDR1 and CDR2: SGDLS, YYNGEE. This CDR3 reads CASSVAETGDINYGYTF. CDR3 nucleotides: TGTGCCAGCAGCGTAGCTGAGACAGGGGACATAAACTATGGCTACACCTTC.